Listed below are T cell receptor beta chains from one sample, sequenced in a study of shared clonotypes between healthy human individuals. TCRdb keeps only in-frame clones here, not all; method: immunoSEQ multiplex PCR. Here the sample spans about a million clones, roughly 80% being singletons. The sequencing input was memory CD4+ T cells from PBMCs. These receptors were taken from a man aged 18 to 30 in good health. Some clones in this sample may be carry-over from other donors' samples. CDR3s leave out the opening cysteine and the closing phenylalanine or tryptophan.

j_call v_call cdr3_aa
TRBJ2-7 TRBV5-1 ASSLGPSGSYEQY
TRBJ1-5 TRBV10-3 AISERAGEPQH
TRBJ2-2 TRBV28 ASYASGRNSGELF
TRBJ1-1 TRBV11-2 ASRRGMNTEAF
TRBJ1-4 TRBV7-8 ASTPGGHGEKLF
TRBJ2-7 TRBV5-1 ASSTGLGRGEQY
TRBJ2-7 TRBV10-3 AISDPTGGEQY
TRBJ2-7 TRBV6-5 ASRANRYEQY
TRBJ2-1 TRBV11-3 ASSLGSTTPQF
TRBJ1-3 TRBV7-9 ASSFATAGNTIY
TRBJ1-5 TRBV4-3 ASSQDLYQPQH
TRBJ1-2 TRBV27 ASSLKAAGANYGYT
TRBJ1-1 TRBV7-9 ASSFQGDTEAF
TRBJ1-1 TRBV19 ASSIDGGGEAF
TRBJ1-1 TRBV28 ASSRPTGPDTEAF
TRBJ1-5 TRBV6-4 AGSSDSTNQPQH
TRBJ2-5 TRBV6-1 ASRRQEVGETQY
TRBJ1-2 TRBV9 ASSGSGGIYYGYT
. TRBV2 ASSADRGEQY
TRBJ1-2 TRBV5-4 ASSPGQGWGYT
TRBJ1-1 TRBV5-6 ASSFQVTGAEEAF
TRBJ1-3 TRBV27 ASRQQGGSGNTIY
TRBJ2-1 TRBV18 ASSFGTSGRAVYNEQF
TRBJ2-1 TRBV28 ASSRAGSNYEQF
TRBJ2-3 TRBV5-6 ASSPAGIDTQY
TRBJ1-2 TRBV5-8 ASSLGTGSHT
TRBJ1-5 TRBV28 ASSFPSAGGGNQPQH
TRBJ2-1 TRBV5-1 ASSLGPGGGLNEQF
TRBJ2-2 TRBV5-1 ASARRQGGELF